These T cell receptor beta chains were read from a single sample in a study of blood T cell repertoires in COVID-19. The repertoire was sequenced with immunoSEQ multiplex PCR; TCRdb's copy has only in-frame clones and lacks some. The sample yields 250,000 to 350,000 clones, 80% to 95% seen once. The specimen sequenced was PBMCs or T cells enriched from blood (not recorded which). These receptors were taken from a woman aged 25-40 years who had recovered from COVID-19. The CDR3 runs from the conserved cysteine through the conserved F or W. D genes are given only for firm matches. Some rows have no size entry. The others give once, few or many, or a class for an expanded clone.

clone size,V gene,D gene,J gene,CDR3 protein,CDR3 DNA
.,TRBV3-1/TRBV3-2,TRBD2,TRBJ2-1,CASSQRAGVINEQFF,TGTGCCAGCAGCCAACGGGCGGGAGTTATCAATGAGCAGTTCTTC
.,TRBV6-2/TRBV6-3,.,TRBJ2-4,CASSRTDSKNIQYF,TGTGCCAGCAGTCGAACGGACAGTAAAAACATTCAGTACTTC
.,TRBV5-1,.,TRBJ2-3,CASSLDRPSQYF,TGCGCCAGCAGCTTGGACAGACCGTCGCAGTATTTT
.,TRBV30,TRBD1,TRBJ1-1,CAWRSRTGITEAFF,TGTGCCTGGAGATCCCGGACAGGGATCACTGAAGCTTTCTTT
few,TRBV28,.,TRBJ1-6,CASTTGQSYNSPLHF,TGTGCCAGCACAACAGGGCAATCCTATAATTCACCCCTCCACTTT
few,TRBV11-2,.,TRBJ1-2,CASSLDPQGTYGYTF,TGTGCCAGCAGCTTAGATCCCCAGGGGACCTATGGCTACACCTTC
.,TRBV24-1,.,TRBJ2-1,CATSDPGRTGDNEQFF,TGTGCCACCAGTGACCCGGGGAGAACTGGGGACAATGAGCAGTTCTTC
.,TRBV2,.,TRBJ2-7,CASSLEVGQYF,TGTGCCAGCAGTTTAGAGGTGGGGCAGTACTTC
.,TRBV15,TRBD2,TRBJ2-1,CATSTRTSGLLSYNEQFF,TGTGCCACCAGCACCCGGACTAGCGGGCTACTCTCCTACAATGAGCAGTTCTTC
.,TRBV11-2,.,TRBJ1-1,CASSLSQGLNTEAFF,TGTGCCAGCAGCCTCTCACAGGGACTGAACACTGAAGCTTTCTTT
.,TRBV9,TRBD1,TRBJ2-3,CASSVGQGDRVTDTQYF,TGTGCCAGCAGCGTAGGACAGGGGGACAGGGTCACAGATACGCAGTATTTT
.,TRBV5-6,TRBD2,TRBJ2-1,CASSWTSGLQYEQFF,TGTGCCAGCAGCTGGACTAGCGGGCTTCAATATGAGCAGTTCTTC
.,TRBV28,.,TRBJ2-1,CASTSRDLAEGYNEQFF,TGTGCCAGCACCAGCCGGGATTTAGCCGAGGGATACAATGAGCAGTTCTTC
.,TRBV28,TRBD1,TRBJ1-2,CASSLGQGADGYTF,TGTGCCAGCAGTTTGGGACAGGGGGCTGATGGCTACACCTTC
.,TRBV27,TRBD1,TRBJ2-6,CASSPSFWGQGRSGANVLTF,TGTGCCAGCAGTCCCTCTTTCTGGGGACAGGGCCGATCTGGGGCCAACGTCCTGACTTTC
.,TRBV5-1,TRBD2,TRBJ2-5,CASGSQTSGRGETQYF,TGCGCCAGCGGATCTCAGACTAGCGGGAGGGGGGAGACCCAGTACTTC
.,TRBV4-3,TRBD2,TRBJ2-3,CASSQGLADFSDTQYF,TGCGCCAGCAGCCAAGGACTAGCGGACTTCTCAGATACGCAGTATTTT
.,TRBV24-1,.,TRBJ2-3,CATSDAISGLTDTQYF,TGTGCCACCAGTGATGCCATTAGCGGACTCACAGATACGCAGTATTTT
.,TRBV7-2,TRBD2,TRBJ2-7,CASSPGLAGGLFEQYF,TGTGCCAGCAGCCCGGGACTAGCGGGAGGCCTTTTTGAGCAGTACTTC
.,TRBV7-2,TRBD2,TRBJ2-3,CASSLLAGGGTDTQYF,TGTGCCAGCAGCTTACTCGCGGGAGGAGGCACAGATACGCAGTATTTT
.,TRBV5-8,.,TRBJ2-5,CASSPGGFQETQYF,TGTGCCAGCAGCCCTGGGGGCTTTCAAGAGACCCAGTACTTC
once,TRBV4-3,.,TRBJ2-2,CASSQGGDPNTGELFF,TGCGCCAGCAGCCAAGGGGGGGACCCGAACACCGGGGAGCTGTTTTTT
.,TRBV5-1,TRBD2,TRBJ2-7,CASSLLAGGDEQYF,TGCGCCAGCAGCTTACTAGCGGGAGGCGACGAGCAGTACTTC
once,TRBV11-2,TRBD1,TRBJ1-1,CASSFDRDTEAFF,TGTGCCAGCAGCTTCGACAGGGACACTGAAGCTTTCTTT
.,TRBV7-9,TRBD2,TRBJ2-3,CASSLDGRAIDTQYF,TGTGCCAGCAGCTTAGACGGGAGGGCCATCGATACGCAGTATTTT
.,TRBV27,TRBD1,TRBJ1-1,CASSFRGQGGHEAFF,TGTGCCAGCAGTTTCAGAGGCCAAGGGGGCCATGAAGCTTTCTTT
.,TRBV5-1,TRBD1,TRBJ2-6,CASSSGQTSGANVLTF,TGCGCCAGCAGCTCGGGACAGACCTCTGGGGCCAACGTCCTGACTTTC
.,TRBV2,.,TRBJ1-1,CASSEVFKAFF,TGTGCCAGCAGTGAAGTTTTCAAAGCTTTCTTT
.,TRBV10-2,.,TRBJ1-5,CASAIGDTNQPQHF,TGCGCCTCAGCAATCGGGGATACCAATCAGCCCCAGCATTTT
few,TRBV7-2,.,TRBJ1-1,CASSPRLGAVMNTEAFF,TGTGCCAGCAGCCCGAGGCTAGGGGCCGTTATGAACACTGAAGCTTTCTTT
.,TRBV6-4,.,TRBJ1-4,CASSERGLGEKLFF,TGTGCCAGCAGTGAAAGAGGGCTCGGAGAAAAACTGTTTTTT
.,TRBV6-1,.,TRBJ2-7,CASSEGAGFLYEQYF,TGTGCCAGCAGTGAAGGGGCAGGGTTCCTCTACGAGCAGTACTTC
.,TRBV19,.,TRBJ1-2,CASSIGQIYGYTF,TGTGCCAGTAGTATTGGACAGATCTATGGCTACACCTTC
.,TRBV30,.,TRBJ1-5,CAWSGQNNQPQHF,TGTGCCTGGAGCGGACAGAACAATCAGCCCCAGCATTTT
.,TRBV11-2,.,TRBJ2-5,CASSPSTSLQETQYF,TGTGCCAGCAGCCCCTCGACAAGCCTCCAAGAGACCCAGTACTTC
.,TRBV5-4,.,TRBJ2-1,CASSLQGTYNEQFF,TGTGCCAGCAGCTTGCAGGGCACCTACAATGAGCAGTTCTTC
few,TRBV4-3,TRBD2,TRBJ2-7,CASSHGTSESYEQYF,TGCGCCAGCAGCCACGGGACTAGCGAGTCCTACGAGCAGTACTTC